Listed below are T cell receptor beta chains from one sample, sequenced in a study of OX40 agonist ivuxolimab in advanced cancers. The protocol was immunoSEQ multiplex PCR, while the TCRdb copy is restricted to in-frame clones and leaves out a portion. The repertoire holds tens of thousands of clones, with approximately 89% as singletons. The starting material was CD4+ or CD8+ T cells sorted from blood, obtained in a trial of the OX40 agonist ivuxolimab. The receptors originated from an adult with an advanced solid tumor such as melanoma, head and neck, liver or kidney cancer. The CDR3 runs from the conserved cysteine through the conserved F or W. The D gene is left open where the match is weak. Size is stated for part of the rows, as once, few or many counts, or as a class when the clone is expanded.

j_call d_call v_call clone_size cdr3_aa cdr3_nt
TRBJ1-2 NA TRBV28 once CASSDTGGYTF TGTGCCAGCAGTGATACAGGCGGCTACACCTTC
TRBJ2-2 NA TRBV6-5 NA CASSYTNDRELFF TGTGCCAGCAGTTACACGAACGACCGGGAGCTGTTTTTT
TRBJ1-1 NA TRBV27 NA CASSLYGISMNTEAFF TGTGCCAGCAGTTTATACGGGATCTCCATGAACACTGAAGCTTTCTTT
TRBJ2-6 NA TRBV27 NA CASRIVGSGANVLTF TGTGCCAGCAGAATAGTGGGGTCCGGGGCCAACGTCCTGACTTTC
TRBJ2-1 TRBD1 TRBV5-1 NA CASQTGIEQFF TGCGCCAGTCAGACAGGGATTGAGCAGTTCTTC
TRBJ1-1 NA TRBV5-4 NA CASSVGETEAFF TGTGCCAGCAGTGTAGGGGAGACTGAAGCTTTCTTT
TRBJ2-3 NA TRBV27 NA CASSSFRGFLRHTQYF TGTGCCAGCAGTTCATTCCGGGGGTTTTTGCGACATACGCAGTATTTT
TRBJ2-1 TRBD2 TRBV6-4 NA CASSWTSGLNEQFF TGTGCCAGCAGTTGGACTAGCGGGTTGAATGAGCAGTTCTTC
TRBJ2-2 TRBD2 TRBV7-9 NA CASSLVSGRENTGELFF TGTGCCAGCAGCTTAGTCAGCGGGAGGGAGAACACCGGGGAGCTGTTTTTT
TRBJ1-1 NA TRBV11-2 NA CASSITPGSTEAFF TGTGCCAGCAGCATTACTCCCGGGTCCACTGAAGCTTTCTTT
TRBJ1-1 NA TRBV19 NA CASTIGGTQNTEAFF TGTGCCAGTACCATCGGGGGTACCCAGAACACTGAAGCTTTCTTT
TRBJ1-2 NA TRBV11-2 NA CASSLIEGGIYGYTF TGTGCCAGCAGCCTGATAGAGGGGGGTATCTATGGCTACACCTTC
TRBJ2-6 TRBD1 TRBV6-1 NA CASSEGQSFSGANVLTF TGTGCCAGCAGTGAGGGACAGAGTTTCTCTGGGGCCAACGTCCTGACTTTC
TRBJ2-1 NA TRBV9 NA CASSVFGNEQFF TGTGCCAGCAGCGTATTTGGGAATGAGCAGTTCTTC
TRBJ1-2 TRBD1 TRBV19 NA CASSLDRPFEGYTF TGTGCCAGTAGTCTGGACAGGCCCTTCGAGGGCTACACCTTC
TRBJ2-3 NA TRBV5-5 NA CASSSFWADTQYF TGTGCCAGCAGCTCCTTCTGGGCGGATACGCAGTATTTT
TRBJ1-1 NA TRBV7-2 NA CASSPSGWGTEAFF TGTGCCAGCAGTCCCTCGGGATGGGGGACTGAAGCTTTCTTT
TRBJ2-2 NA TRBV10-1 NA CASSLLTNTGELFF TGCGCCAGCAGTTTACTAACAAACACCGGGGAGCTGTTTTTT
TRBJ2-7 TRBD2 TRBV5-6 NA CASSLGTSGRDEYF TGTGCCAGCAGCTTGGGGACTAGCGGGAGGGATGAGTACTTC
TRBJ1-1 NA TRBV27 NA CASSLGLEAFF TGTGCCAGCAGTCTAGGCCTTGAAGCTTTCTTT
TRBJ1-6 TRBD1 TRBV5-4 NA CASSWDRASSYNSPLHF TGTGCCAGCAGCTGGGACAGGGCGAGCTCCTATAATTCACCCCTCCACTTT
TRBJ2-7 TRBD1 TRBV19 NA CASSPGQGPYEQYF TGTGCCAGTAGTCCGGGACAGGGTCCCTACGAGCAGTACTTC
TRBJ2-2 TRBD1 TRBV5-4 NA CASSVGTGILAGELFF TGTGCCAGCAGCGTAGGGACAGGGATCTTGGCCGGGGAGCTGTTTTTT
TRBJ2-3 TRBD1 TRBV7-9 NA CASEPVGTGGFTDTQYF TGTGCCAGCGAACCCGTCGGGACAGGGGGTTTCACAGATACGCAGTATTTT
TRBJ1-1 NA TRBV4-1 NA CASSQGREAFF TGCGCCAGCAGCCAAGGGAGGGAAGCTTTCTTT
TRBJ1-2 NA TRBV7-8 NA CASSATDGVYGYTF TGTGCCAGCAGCGCCACAGATGGAGTCTATGGCTACACCTTC
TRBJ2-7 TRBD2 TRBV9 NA CASSVEAGDNYEQYF TGTGCCAGCAGCGTAGAAGCGGGAGATAACTACGAGCAGTACTTC
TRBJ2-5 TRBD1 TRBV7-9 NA CASSFVLAGGETQYF TGTGCCAGCAGCTTCGTTTTGGCAGGGGGAGAGACCCAGTACTTC
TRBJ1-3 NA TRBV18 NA CASSPPGNTIYF TGTGCCAGCTCACCACCGGGAAACACCATATATTTT
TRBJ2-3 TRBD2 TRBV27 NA CASSLLTGAGGGTDTQYF TGTGCCAGCAGTTTATTGACTGGTGCGGGAGGGGGTACAGATACGCAGTATTTT
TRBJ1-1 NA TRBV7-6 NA CASSHTANTEAFF TGTGCCAGCAGCCACACGGCTAACACTGAAGCTTTCTTT
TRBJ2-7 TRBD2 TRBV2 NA CATLTAGGPNSYEQYF TGTGCCACCTTAACAGCGGGAGGGCCAAACTCCTACGAGCAGTACTTC
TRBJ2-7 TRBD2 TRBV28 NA CASSFTLTSAPGSYEQYF TGTGCCAGCAGTTTTACTCTGACTAGCGCCCCTGGATCCTACGAGCAGTACTTC
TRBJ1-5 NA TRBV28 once CASSLVAGRQPQHF TGTGCCAGCAGTTTAGTGGCAGGGCGACAGCCCCAGCATTTT
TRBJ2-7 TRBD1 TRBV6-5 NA CASSWTGQDSYEQYF TGTGCCAGCAGTTGGACAGGGCAGGATTCGTACGAGCAGTACTTC
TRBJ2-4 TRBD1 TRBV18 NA CASSRGTEKGIWPKNIQYF TGTGCCAGCTCACGTGGGACAGAGAAGGGGATATGGCCCAAAAACATTCAGTACTTC
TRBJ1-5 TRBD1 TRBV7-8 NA CASSLVTGGILWNQPQHF TGTGCCAGCAGCTTAGTGACAGGGGGTATTTTGTGGAATCAGCCCCAGCATTTT